This T cell receptor (beta chain) originates from a study of CD8 T cells in Susac syndrome. Study-level findings and limits: Individuals included in the TCR sequencing and HLA analysis were acknowledged by the study to be relatively few in number.

RNA in amounts of roughly 0.5 to 1 ug was reverse transcribed with random hexamers. With immunoSEQ multiplex PCR, TCR beta CDR3 was amplified across 54 Vbeta and 13 Jbeta. A single record per CDR3 protein comes from TCRdb applying MiXCR to the immunoSEQ multiplex PCR reads. Among tens of thousands of distinct CDR3 sequences listed, around 94% were seen once. This clonotype has only one observation. Its antigen remains unknown. Age- and sex-matched healthy donors served as the control group. The CDR3 is 14 residues long. V was shortened by 6 bases and J by 1 base, with 10 bases between the two germline ends.

This TCR was recovered from a human donor in good health. Input material: CD8+ T cells from PBMCs. The chain is built from TRBV12-3 or TRBV12-4 and TRBJ2-1, with D perhaps matching TRBD1 (5 bases). The CDR3 loop is CASRPDRSYNEQFF. CDR3 bases: TGTGCCAGCAGACCTGACAGATCCTACAATGAGCAGTTCTTC.